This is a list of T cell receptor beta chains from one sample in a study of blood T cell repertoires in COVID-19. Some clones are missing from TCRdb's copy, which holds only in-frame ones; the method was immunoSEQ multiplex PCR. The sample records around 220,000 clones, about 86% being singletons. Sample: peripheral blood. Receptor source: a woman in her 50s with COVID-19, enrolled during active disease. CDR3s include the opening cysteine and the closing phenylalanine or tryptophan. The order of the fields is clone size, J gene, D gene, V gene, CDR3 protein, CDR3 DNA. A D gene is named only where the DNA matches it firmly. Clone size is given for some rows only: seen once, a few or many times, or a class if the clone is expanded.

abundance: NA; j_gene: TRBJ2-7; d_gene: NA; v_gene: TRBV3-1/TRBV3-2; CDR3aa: CASSQTRNAHEQYF; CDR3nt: TGTGCCAGCAGCCAAACGAGAAACGCCCACGAGCAGTACTTC
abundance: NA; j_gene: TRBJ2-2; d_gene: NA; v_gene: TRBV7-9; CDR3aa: CASSPPGELFF; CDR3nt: TGTGCCAGCAGTCCTCCCGGGGAGCTGTTTTTT
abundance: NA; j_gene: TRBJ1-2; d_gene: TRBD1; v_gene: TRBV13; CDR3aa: CASSGQEGAYGYTF; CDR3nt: TGTGCCAGCAGCGGCCAGGAGGGGGCTTATGGCTACACCTTC
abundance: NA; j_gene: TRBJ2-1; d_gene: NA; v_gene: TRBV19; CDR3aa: CASSMGGDNEQFF; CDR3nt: TGTGCCAGTAGTATGGGCGGGGACAATGAGCAGTTCTTC
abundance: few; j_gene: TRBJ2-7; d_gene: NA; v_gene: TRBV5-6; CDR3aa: CASSLEVGGGEQYF; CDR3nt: TGTGCCAGCAGCTTGGAAGTTGGGGGCGGAGAGCAGTACTTC
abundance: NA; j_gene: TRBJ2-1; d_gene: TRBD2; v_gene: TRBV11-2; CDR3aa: CASTFREGSYNEQFF; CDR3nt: TGTGCCAGCACCTTTAGGGAGGGGTCCTACAATGAGCAGTTCTTC
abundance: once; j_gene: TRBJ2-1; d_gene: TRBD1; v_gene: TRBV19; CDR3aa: CASSIAFGTAQYNEQFF; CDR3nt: TGTGCCAGTAGTATCGCATTCGGGACAGCTCAATACAATGAGCAGTTCTTC
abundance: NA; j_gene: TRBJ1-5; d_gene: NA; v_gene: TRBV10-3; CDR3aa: CAISESRVQTGGNQPQHF; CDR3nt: TGTGCCATCAGTGAGTCGAGAGTCCAGACAGGAGGTAATCAGCCCCAGCATTTT
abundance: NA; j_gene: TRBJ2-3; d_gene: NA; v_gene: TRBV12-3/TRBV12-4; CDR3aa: CASSLGSTDTQYF; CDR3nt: TGTGCCAGCAGTTTGGGCAGCACAGATACGCAGTATTTT
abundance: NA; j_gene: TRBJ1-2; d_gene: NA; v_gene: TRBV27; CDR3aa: CASSLYNSNYGYTF; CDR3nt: TGTGCCAGCAGTTTATATAATTCTAACTATGGCTACACCTTC
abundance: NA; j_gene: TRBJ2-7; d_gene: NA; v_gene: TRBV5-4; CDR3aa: CASNRGGAVSYEQYF; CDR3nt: TGTGCCAGCAACCGTGGGGGGGCAGTATCTTACGAGCAGTACTTC
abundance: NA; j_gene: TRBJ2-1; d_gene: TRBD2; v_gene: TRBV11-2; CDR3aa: CASSSRDYEYNEQFF; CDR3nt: TGTGCCAGCAGCTCCAGGGACTACGAATACAATGAGCAGTTCTTC
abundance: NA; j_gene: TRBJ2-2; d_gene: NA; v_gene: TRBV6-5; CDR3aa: CASRIQGPGELFF; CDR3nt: TGTGCCAGCAGGATACAGGGCCCCGGGGAGCTGTTTTTT
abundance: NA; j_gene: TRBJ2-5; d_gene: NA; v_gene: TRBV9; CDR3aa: CASSVEETQYF; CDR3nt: TGTGCCAGCAGCGTCGAAGAGACCCAGTACTTC
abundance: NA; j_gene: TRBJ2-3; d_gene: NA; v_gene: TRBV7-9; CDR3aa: CATQGPSTDTQYF; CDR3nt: TGTGCCACCCAGGGGCCTAGCACAGATACGCAGTATTTT
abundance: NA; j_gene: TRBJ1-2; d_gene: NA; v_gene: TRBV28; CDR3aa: CASSPYRVMETF; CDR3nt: TGTGCCAGCAGTCCATACAGGGTAATGGAGACCTTC
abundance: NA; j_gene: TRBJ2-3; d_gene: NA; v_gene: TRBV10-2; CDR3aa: CASSLSGLGGDTQYF; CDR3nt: TGCGCCAGCAGTTTAAGCGGGCTCGGGGGAGATACGCAGTATTTT
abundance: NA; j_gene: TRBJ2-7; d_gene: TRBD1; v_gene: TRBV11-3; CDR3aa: CASSPRGQGTSEQYF; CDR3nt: TGTGCCAGCAGCCCCAGGGGGCAAGGGACGAGCGAGCAGTACTTC
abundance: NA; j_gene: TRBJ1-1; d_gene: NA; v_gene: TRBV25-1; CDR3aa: CASSATLGGIAEAFF; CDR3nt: TGTGCCAGCAGCGCAACCCTGGGAGGGATCGCTGAAGCTTTCTTT
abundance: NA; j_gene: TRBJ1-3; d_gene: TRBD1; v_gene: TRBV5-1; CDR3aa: CASSLEGQSSGNTIYF; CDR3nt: TGCGCCAGCAGCTTGGAGGGACAGAGCTCTGGAAACACCATATATTTT
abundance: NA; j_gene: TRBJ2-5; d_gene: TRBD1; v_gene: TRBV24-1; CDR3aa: CATSDPGQGGETQYF; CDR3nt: TGTGCCACCAGTGATCCGGGACAGGGGGGGGAGACCCAGTACTTC
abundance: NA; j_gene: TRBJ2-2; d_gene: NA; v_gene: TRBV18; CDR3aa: CASSPQPSDTGELFF; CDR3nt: TGTGCCAGCTCACCACAGCCTAGTGATACCGGGGAGCTGTTTTTT
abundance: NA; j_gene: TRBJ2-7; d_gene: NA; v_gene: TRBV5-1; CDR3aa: CASSLKAGQSYEQYF; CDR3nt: TGCGCCAGCAGCTTGAAGGCAGGTCAATCCTACGAGCAGTACTTC
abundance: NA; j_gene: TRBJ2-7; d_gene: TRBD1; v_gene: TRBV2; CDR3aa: CASSEEGGIRVYEQYF; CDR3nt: TGTGCCAGCAGTGAAGAAGGGGGCATAAGGGTCTACGAGCAGTACTTC
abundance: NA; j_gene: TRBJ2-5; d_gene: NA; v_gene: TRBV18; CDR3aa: CASSPRVRQYQETQYF; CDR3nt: TGTGCCAGCTCACCACGTGTCCGACAGTACCAAGAGACCCAGTACTTC
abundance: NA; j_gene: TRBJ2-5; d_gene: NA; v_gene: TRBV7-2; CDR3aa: CASSLARGQGETQYF; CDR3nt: TGTGCCAGCAGCTTAGCGCGTGGGCAGGGAGAGACCCAGTACTTC
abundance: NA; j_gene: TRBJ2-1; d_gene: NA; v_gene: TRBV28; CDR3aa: CASRGTGGARNEQFF; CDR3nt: TGTGCCAGCAGGGGTACAGGGGGGGCTCGAAATGAGCAGTTCTTC
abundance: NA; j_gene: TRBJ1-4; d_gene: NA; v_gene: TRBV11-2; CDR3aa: CASSLVQFNEKLFF; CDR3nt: TGTGCCAGCAGCTTAGTGCAGTTTAATGAAAAACTGTTTTTT
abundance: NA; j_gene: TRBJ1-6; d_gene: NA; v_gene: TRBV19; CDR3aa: CASTHGNSPLHF; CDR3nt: TGTGCCAGTACCCACGGGAATTCACCCCTCCACTTT
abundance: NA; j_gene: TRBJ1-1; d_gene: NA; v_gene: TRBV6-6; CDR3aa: CASSSRESMNTEAFF; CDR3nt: TGTGCCAGCAGTTCGCGAGAATCAATGAACACTGAAGCTTTCTTT
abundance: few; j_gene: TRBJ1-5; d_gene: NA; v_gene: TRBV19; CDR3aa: CASSQGNQPQHF; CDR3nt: TGTGCCAGTAGTCAGGGGAATCAGCCCCAGCATTTT
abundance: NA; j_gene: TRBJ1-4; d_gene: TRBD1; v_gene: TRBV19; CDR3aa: CASSWGTGKEKLFF; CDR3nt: TGTGCCAGTAGTTGGGGGACAGGAAAGGAAAAACTGTTTTTT
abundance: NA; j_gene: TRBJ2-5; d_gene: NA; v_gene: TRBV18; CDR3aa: CASSPRGGGHQETQYF; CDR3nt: TGTGCCAGCTCACCACGGGGCGGGGGCCATCAAGAGACCCAGTACTTC
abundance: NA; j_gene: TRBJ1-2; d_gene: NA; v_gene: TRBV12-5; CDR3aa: CASGATVPYGYTF; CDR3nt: TGTGCTAGTGGGGCCACAGTGCCCTATGGCTACACCTTC
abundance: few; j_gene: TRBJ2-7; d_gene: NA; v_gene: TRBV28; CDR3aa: CASRSLGTGYEQYF; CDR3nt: TGTGCCAGCAGAAGTTTAGGCACGGGATACGAGCAGTACTTC
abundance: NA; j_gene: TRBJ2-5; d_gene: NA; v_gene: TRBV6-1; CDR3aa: CASSEVGGLIQETQYF; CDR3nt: TGTGCCAGCAGTGAAGTGGGAGGACTTATCCAAGAGACCCAGTACTTC
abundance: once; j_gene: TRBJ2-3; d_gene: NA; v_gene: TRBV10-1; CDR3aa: CASSESRSGTSTDTQYF; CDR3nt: TGCGCCAGCAGTGAGTCGAGGTCTGGGACTAGCACAGATACGCAGTATTTT
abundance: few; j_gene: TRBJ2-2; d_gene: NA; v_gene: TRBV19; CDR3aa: CASSIIARNTGELFF; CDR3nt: TGTGCCAGTAGTATTATAGCTCGAAACACCGGGGAGCTGTTTTTT
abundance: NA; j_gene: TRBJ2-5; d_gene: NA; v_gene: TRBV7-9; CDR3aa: CASSLGNSMETQYF; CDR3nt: TGTGCCAGCAGCTTAGGCAACTCGATGGAGACCCAGTACTTC
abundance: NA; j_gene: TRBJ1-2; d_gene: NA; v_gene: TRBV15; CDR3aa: CATNTGLQGYGYTF; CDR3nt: TGTGCCACCAACACAGGGTTGCAGGGCTATGGCTACACCTTC
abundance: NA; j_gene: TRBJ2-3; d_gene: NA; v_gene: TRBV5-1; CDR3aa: CASSLYSTDTQYF; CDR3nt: TGCGCCAGCAGCTTGTATAGCACAGATACGCAGTATTTT
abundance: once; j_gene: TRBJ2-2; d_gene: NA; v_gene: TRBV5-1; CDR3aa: CASNPDSSTGELFF; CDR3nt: TGCGCCAGCAACCCGGACAGCTCCACCGGGGAGCTGTTTTTT
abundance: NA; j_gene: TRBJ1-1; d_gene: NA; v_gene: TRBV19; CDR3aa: CASNWGPNTEAFF; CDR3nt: TGTGCCAGTAATTGGGGGCCGAACACTGAAGCTTTCTTT
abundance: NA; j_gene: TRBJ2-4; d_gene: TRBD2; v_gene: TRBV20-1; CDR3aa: CSASPPGLAGGPGAIQYF; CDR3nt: TGCAGTGCTAGTCCTCCGGGACTAGCGGGGGGGCCGGGCGCCATTCAGTACTTC
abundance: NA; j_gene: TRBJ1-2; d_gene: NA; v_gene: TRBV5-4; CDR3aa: CASSLYLEQTF; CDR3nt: TGTGCCAGCAGCTTGTATTTAGAACAGACCTTC
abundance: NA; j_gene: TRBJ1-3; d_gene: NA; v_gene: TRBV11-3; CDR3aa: CASSFVSQGSGNTIYF; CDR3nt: TGTGCCAGCAGCTTTGTTTCCCAGGGCTCTGGAAACACCATATATTTT
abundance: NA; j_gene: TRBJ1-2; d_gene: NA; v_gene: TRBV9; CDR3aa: CASSRGGDSLGGYTF; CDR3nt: TGTGCCAGCAGCCGGGGGGGGGACTCCCTCGGTGGCTACACCTTC
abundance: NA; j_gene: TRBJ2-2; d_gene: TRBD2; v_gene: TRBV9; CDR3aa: CASSVAGGPTGELFF; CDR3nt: TGTGCCAGCAGCGTCGCGGGGGGGCCGACCGGGGAGCTGTTTTTT
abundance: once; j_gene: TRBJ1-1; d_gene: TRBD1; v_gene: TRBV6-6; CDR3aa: CASRRQGLNTEAFF; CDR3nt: TGTGCCAGCAGAAGACAGGGCTTGAACACTGAAGCTTTCTTT